This T cell receptor beta chain was profiled in a study of T cells in localized non-small cell lung cancer. Study-wide points: In adjacent lung, a median about 52 of the top 100 tumor clones were found. Uninvolved adjacent lung showed the highest T cell clonality, exceeding tumor. Tumor samples were not multi-region, leaving intratumor heterogeneity unexcluded. Prolonged overall survival went with higher T cell density in the blood.

The V gene end was trimmed by 0 bases and the J gene end by 0 bases; junction bases not matched to a gene: 3. The CDR3 runs to 16 residues. CDR1 is SGHRS and CDR2 is YFSETQ in the germline V gene. For this clone: What it recognizes is unknown.

Data came from immunoSEQ multiplex PCR; TCRdb stores just in-frame clones and leaves some out. The sample records over 30,000 clones, 86% being singletons. The source material was peripheral blood mononuclear cells, sampled before any cancer treatment. The chain combines TRBV5-1 with TRBJ1-3; TRBD1 agrees at 7 bases. The TCR originated in a male donor at least 60 years old with stage II lung adenocarcinoma. The DNA of the CDR3 is TGCGCCAGCAGCTTGGGACAGGGAAACTCTGGAAACACCATATATTTT. Protein: CASSLGQGNSGNTIYF.